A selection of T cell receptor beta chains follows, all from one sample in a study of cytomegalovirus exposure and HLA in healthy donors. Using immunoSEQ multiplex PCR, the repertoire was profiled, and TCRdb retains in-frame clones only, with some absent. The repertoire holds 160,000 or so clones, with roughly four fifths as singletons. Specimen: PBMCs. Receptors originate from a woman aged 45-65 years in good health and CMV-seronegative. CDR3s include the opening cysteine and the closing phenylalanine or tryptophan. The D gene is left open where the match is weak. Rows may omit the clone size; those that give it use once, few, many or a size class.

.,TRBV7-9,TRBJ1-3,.,TGTGCCAGCAGCTCTGGTGCGGGGTTCGGAAACACCATATATTTT,CASSSGAGFGNTIYF
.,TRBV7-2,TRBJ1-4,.,TGTGCCAGCAGCCTCGCAGGGCTCGGCGGGGATGAAAAACTGTTTTTT,CASSLAGLGGDEKLFF
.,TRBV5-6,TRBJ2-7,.,TGTGCCAGCAGCTTGCAGGCGGCAGGGGCCTACGAGCAGTACTTC,CASSLQAAGAYEQYF
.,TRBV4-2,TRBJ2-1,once,TGTGCCAGCAGCCAGGACTCTCAACGGAATGAGCAGTTCTTC,CASSQDSQRNEQFF
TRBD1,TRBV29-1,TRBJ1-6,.,TGCAGCGTTGGGGACAGAAATTCACCCCTCCACTTT,CSVGDRNSPLHF
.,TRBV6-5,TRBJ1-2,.,TGTGCCAGCAGTGCAAGGGGTGGCGATGGCTACACCTTC,CASSARGGDGYTF
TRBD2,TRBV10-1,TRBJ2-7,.,TGCGCCAGCAGTGCCGGAGGGGAGGGGTACGAGCAGTACTTC,CASSAGGEGYEQYF
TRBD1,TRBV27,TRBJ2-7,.,TGTGCCAGCGGGATGACAGGGTTTGAGCAGTACTTC,CASGMTGFEQYF
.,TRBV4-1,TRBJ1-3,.,TGCGCCAGCAGCCAAGATAGGTCCGACAGCTCTGGAAACACCATATATTTT,CASSQDRSDSSGNTIYF
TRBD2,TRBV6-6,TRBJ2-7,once,TGTGCCATCGGCGGGAGCTCCTACGAGCAGTACTTC,CAIGGSSYEQYF
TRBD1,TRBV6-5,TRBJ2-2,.,TGTGCCAGTTCGGGACAGGGGTACACCGGGGAGCTGTTTTTT,CASSGQGYTGELFF
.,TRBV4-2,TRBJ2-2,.,TGTGCCAGCAGCCAGAAGGGGGAATGGACTAGGGATCACGGGGAGCTGTTTTTT,CASSQKGEWTRDHGELFF
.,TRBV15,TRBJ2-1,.,TGTGCCACCAGCAGAGATCTAGCGCACAATGAGCAGTTCTTC,CATSRDLAHNEQFF
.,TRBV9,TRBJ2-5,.,TGTGCCAGCAGCCCGACGACTAGGGGAGAGACCCAGTACTTC,CASSPTTRGETQYF
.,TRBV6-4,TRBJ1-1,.,TGTGCCAGCAGCCACCCTGGCGGGGAAATTGAAGCTTTCTTT,CASSHPGGEIEAFF
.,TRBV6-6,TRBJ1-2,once,TGTGCCAGCAGTTACTCGAGTGGGGGGTCGAGCTATGGCTACACCTTC,CASSYSSGGSSYGYTF
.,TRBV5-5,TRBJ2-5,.,TGTGCCAGCAGCTTAGGCGGGGAAGAGACCCAGTACTTC,CASSLGGEETQYF
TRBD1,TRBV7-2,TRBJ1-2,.,TGTGCCAGCAGCTTCGGGACAGGGGACTATGGCTACACCTTC,CASSFGTGDYGYTF
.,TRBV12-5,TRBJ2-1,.,TGTGCTAGTGGCCGGGGGTATGAGCAGTTCTTC,CASGRGYEQFF
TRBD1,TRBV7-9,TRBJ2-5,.,TGTTCCAGCAGCCCCGGGACAGGAGACACTCGTCAGGAGACCCAGTACTTC,CSSSPGTGDTRQETQYF